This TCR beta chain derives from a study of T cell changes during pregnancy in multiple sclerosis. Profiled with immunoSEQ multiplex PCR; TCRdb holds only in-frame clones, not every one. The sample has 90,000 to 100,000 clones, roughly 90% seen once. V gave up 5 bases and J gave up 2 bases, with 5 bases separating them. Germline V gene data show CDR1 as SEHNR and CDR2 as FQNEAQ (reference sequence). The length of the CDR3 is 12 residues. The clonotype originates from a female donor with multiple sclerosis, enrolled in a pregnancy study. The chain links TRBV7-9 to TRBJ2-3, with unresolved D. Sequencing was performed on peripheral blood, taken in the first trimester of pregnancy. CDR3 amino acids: CASSEITDTQYF. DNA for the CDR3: TGTGCCAGCAGCGAGATCACAGATACGCAGTATTTT.